The TCR beta chain described here comes from a study of T cell changes during pregnancy in multiple sclerosis. About this clone itself: One end of the junction fails to match germline, which may point to a read error.

Generated by immunoSEQ multiplex PCR, the TCRdb table keeps only in-frame clones and is missing some. The sample carries about 70,000 clones, less than 95% recorded once. The receptor was derived from a female donor with multiple sclerosis, enrolled in a pregnancy study. The starting material was peripheral blood, obtained in the third trimester of pregnancy.

CDR3 DNA sequence: TGTGCCAGTAGTCCGGCGGACAGGGGGAACCCCGGGGAGCTGTTTTTT. It yields the protein CASSPADRGNPGELFF. The chain recombines TRBV19 with TRBJ2-2; TRBD1 matches 10 bases. Germline values: CDR1 LNHDA, CDR2 SQIVND (reference sequence). CDR3 size: 16 residues.